The source of this T cell receptor beta chain is a study of T cell repertoires in cytomegalovirus infection. Background on the study: Recently identified HLA-C-restricted CMV epitopes were among the peptides used. It can be stated that public TCR beta signatures indicated CMV infection as well as a matching HLA type.

This clonotype was seen at least ten times. Its antigen is not known. The study, taken as a whole, reports: Using cumulative public TCR beta family frequency, the authors identified those who carried CMV together with the relevant HLA. Dominating the ex vivo response were HLA-C-restricted CMV-specific TCR beta clonotypes.

TCRdb recomputed calls from the reads with MiXCR, one row per CDR3 protein. The sample contains around 570,000 distinct CDR3 sequences, roughly 42% of which appear only once. The starting material was cultured PBMCs, obtained from culture after CMV antigen stimulation. This TCR was recovered from a human donor in good health (CMV status not recorded). Some clones in this sample may be carry-over from other donors' samples.

The CDR3 sequence: CASSHRDRIYGYTF. In DNA, the CDR3 is TGTGCCAGCAGCCACCGGGACAGAATTTATGGCTACACCTTC. The V call is TRBV7-2, the J call TRBJ1-2; 7 nucleotides align to TRBD1. The CDR3 spans 14 residues. The germline gives CDR1 SGHTA, CDR2 FQGNSA. The junction had 8 bases not matched to a gene; V was cut back by 5 bases and J by 5 bases.